This TCR beta chain stems from a study of cytomegalovirus exposure and HLA in healthy donors. Overall study results and limits: Donor immune exposure was known only as CMV serostatus. TCR beta V segments were, for the most part, productive about 87% or about 30% of the time in an earlier analysis.

As regards this clone: As yet, its antigen is unknown.

13 Jbeta primers and 60 Vbeta primers were used for the PCR. Using immunoSEQ multiplex PCR, the repertoire was profiled, and TCRdb retains in-frame clones only, with some absent. Of some 110,000 clones in the sample, 77% are singletons; the top ten hold 4.5% to 5%. Per germline, CDR1 LGHNA and CDR2 YSLEER. The junction had 17 bases not matched to a gene; V was cut back by 0 bases and J by 7 bases. This CDR3 has 19 residues. V is TRBV4-3 and J is TRBJ1-2; 10 nucleotides match TRBD1. The material sequenced was PBMCs. This sequence was found in a man aged 45-65 years in good health and CMV-seropositive. DNA for the CDR3: TGCGCCAGCAGCCAAGATCTCGGGATGACAGGGGGCTTGGTCGGTGGCTACACCTTC. It is translated as CASSQDLGMTGGLVGGYTF.